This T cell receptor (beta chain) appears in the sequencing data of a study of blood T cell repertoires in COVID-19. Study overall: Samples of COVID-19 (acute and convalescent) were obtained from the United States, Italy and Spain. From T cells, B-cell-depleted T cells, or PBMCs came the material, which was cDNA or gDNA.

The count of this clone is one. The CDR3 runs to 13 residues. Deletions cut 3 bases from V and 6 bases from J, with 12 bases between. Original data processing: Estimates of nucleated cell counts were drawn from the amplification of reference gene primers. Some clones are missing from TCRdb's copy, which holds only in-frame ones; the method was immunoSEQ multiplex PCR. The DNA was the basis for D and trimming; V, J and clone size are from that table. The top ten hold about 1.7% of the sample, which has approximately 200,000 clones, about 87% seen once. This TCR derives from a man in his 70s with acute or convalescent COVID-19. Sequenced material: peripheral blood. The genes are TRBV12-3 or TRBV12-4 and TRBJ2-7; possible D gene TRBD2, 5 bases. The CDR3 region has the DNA TGTGCCAGCAGTTTTCCCCCGGGGAGCGAGCAGTACTTC. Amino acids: CASSFPPGSEQYF.